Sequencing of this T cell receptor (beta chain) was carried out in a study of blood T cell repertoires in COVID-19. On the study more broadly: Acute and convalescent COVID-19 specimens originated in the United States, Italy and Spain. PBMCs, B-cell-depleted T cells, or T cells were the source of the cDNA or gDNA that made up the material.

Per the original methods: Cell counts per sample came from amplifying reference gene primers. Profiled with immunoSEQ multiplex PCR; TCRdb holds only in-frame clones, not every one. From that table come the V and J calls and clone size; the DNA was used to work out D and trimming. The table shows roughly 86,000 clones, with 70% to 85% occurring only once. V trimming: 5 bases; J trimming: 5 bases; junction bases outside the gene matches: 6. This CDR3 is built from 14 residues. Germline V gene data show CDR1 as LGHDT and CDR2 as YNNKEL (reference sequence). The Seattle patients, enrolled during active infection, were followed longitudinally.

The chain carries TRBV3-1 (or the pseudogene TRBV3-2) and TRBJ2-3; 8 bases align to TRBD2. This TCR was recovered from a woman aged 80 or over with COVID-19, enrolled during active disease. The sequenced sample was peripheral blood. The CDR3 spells CASSLLSGVDTQYF. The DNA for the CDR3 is TGTGCCAGCAGCTTACTTAGCGGGGTAGATACGCAGTATTTT.